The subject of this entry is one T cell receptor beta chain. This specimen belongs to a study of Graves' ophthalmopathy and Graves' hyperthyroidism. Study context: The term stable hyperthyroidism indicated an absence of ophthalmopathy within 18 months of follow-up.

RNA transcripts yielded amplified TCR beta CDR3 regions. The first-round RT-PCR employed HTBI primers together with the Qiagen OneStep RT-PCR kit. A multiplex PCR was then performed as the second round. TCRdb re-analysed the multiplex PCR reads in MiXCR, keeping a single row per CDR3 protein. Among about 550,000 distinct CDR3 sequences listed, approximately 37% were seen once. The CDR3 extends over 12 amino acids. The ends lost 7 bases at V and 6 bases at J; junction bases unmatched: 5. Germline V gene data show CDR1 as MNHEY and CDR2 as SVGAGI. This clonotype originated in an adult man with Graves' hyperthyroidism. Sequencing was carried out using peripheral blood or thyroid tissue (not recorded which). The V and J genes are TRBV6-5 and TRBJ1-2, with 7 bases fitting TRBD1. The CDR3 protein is CASITDRDGYTF. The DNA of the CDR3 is TGTGCCAGCATTACCGACAGGGATGGCTACACCTTC.